This T cell receptor (beta chain) appears in the sequencing data of a study of cytomegalovirus exposure and HLA in healthy donors. Study-level background: A prior analysis found fewer than 120 million unique TCR beta sequences from 150 million to 200 million T cells.

The germline V and J ends were trimmed by 6 bases and 5 bases, with 9 bases remaining between them. Per the germline V gene, CDR1 is MNHNY and CDR2 is SVGAGI (reference sequence). The CDR3 has 12 residues. Study-level points and caveats: Likely technical artifact: a cluster of highly shared sequence variants. An ancestry cluster, one associated with Asian ancestry, reportedly showed fewer N-insertions than the 666-donor mean in a later analysis. A later analysis showed TCR association rates differing by HLA locus, peaking at DRB1 and lowest at HLA-C.

PCR was performed using 60 Vbeta and 13 Jbeta primers. Data came from immunoSEQ multiplex PCR; TCRdb stores just in-frame clones and leaves some out. The sample lists 100,000 to 150,000 clones; roughly 80% were seen once. Turning to this clone: Its specificity is unknown.

The rearrangement links TRBV6-6 to TRBJ2-3, with a tentative D call TRBD1 (5 bases). The clonotype comes from a woman aged 40 to 50 in good health and CMV-seronegative. The sample taken for sequencing was PBMCs. CDR3 amino acids: CASSQDRDTQYF. In DNA form, the CDR3 reads TGTGCCAGCAGCCAAGACAGAGATACGCAGTATTTT.